These 10 T cell receptor beta chains were sequenced from one sample in a study of spatial heterogeneity in lung cancer. TCRdb analysed the 5' RACE reads with MiXCR anew, one entry per CDR3 protein. This sample has thousands of distinct CDR3 sequences, with about 37% found just once. Sample time point: sample taken at primary tumor resection. Sequencing of whole RNA from tumor, nontumor lung or frozen PBMC involved no sorting. Specimen: PBMCs, collected at surgery. The source of these receptors is a male donor with early-stage non-small cell lung cancer.

The sample holds a few counts of this clonotype. As an off-target read in a library built for alpha chains, this beta chain has a frequency of little significance. The rearrangement links TRBV5-4 to TRBJ2-7; the D gene is possibly TRBD1 (6 bases). CDR1 is SGHNT, CDR2 YYREEE, per germline (reference sequence). V lost 0 bases, J lost 6 bases, and 10 bases lay in between. The CDR3 consists of 13 residues. The CDR3 reads CASSLEQGFEQYF. CDR3 nucleotide sequence: TGTGCCAGCAGCTTGGAACAGGGTTTCGAGCAGTACTTC.

A remark on this clonotype: Little can be read into the size of this beta chain, an off-target read in a library designed for alpha chains. The chain couples TRBV7-7 to TRBJ2-5; no definite D call. The CDR3 totals 13 residues. Trimming left V 5 bases short and J 2 bases short, with 9 bases between. Per the germline V gene, CDR1 is SSHAT and CDR2 is FNYEAQ (reference sequence). The CDR3 sequence: CASSRDFQETQYF. Here the CDR3 DNA reads TGTGCCAGCAGCCGAGACTTTCAAGAGACCCAGTACTTC.

This clonotype has only a few counts. This beta chain is a stray sequence in a library constructed for alpha chains; its clone size is not meaningful. This rearrangement joins TRBV7-9 to TRBJ2-1; possibly TRBD2 for D (6 bases). This CDR3 has 15 amino acids. The V gene's germline CDR1 is SEHNR and CDR2 FQNEAQ (reference sequence). V lost 5 bases and J lost 8, with 19 bases in between. CDR3 sequence reads: CASSPGGGPLDEQFF. In DNA form, the CDR3 reads TGTGCCAGCAGCCCAGGAGGAGGGCCTCTCGATGAGCAGTTCTTC.

To note about this clonotype: Since it is a stray read in a library aimed at alpha chains, this beta chain has a size that is not meaningful. V gene TRBV28 combines with J gene TRBJ2-1, with 8 bases lining up with TRBD2. Trimming cost V 7 bases and J 9 bases; bases outside gene matches: 11. Germline CDR1 is MDHEN and CDR2 is SYDVKM. The CDR3 consists of 14 residues. CDR3 region: CASMRSTSGSEQFF. Here the CDR3 DNA reads TGTGCCAGCATGCGGTCAACTAGCGGTAGTGAGCAGTTCTTC.

Points on this clonotype: This beta chain turned up in a library designed for alpha chains; as an off-target read, its abundance says little. The chain recombines TRBV29-1 with TRBJ2-3; 8 positions match TRBD1. V lost 6 bases, J lost 0 bases, and 14 bases stayed unmatched. This CDR3 spans 17 amino acids. From germline, CDR1 is SQVTM and CDR2 ANQGSEA. The CDR3 nucleotides read TGCAGCGTCAACGGACAGGGTAGGAGGGTTAGCACAGATACGCAGTATTTT. Translating gives CSVNGQGRRVSTDTQYF.

This clonotype was seen a few times. Being off target in a library aimed at alpha chains, this beta chain has a size of little meaning. In DNA form, the CDR3 reads TGTGCCAGCAGCTCCTTTAGCGGGAGAGACTACAATGAGCAGTTCTTC. Its translation is CASSSFSGRDYNEQFF. The chain carries TRBV5-4 and TRBJ2-1; TRBD2 agrees at 9 bases. Losses at the gene ends were 3 bases for V and 3 bases for J; bases not matched to a gene: 7. Germline CDR1 reads SGHNT; CDR2 reads YYREEE (reference sequence). The CDR3 totals 16 residues.

This clonotype was seen once. Found in a library prepared for alpha chains, this beta chain is an off-target read, and its abundance has little meaning. J is TRBJ1-1 and V is TRBV10-3, with TRBD1 matching 7 bases. V lost 0 bases, J lost 5 bases, and 3 bases stayed unmatched. CDR3 length: 14 residues. CDR1 and CDR2 from the germline V gene are ENHRY and SYGVKD. In DNA form, the CDR3 reads TGTGCCATCAGTGAGTCGGGACAGAGGACTGAAGCTTTCTTT. This encodes CAISESGQRTEAFF.

A remark on this clonotype: The library was designed around alpha chains, so this beta chain is a stray read whose abundance carries little weight. The chain uses TRBV9 and TRBJ2-7; no firm D call. The ends were cut back, 0 bases at V and 1 base at J, with 11 bases in the middle. CDR3 size: 15 residues. CDR1 is SGDLS, CDR2 YYNGEE, per germline. CDR3 in DNA: TGTGCCAGCAGCGTAGAAGGGCTTGAGTCCTACGAGCAGTACTTC. Translated: CASSVEGLESYEQYF.

In regard to this clonotype: This beta chain turned up in a library designed for alpha chains; as an off-target read, its abundance says little. This chain connects TRBV11-2 to TRBJ2-5; D is perhaps TRBD1 (5 bases). Trimming left V 8 bases short and J 2 bases short, with 24 bases between. Germline CDR1 SGHAT, CDR2 FQNNGV. The CDR3 spans 17 residues. This CDR3 reads CASGPPTVRRGQETQYF. For the CDR3, the DNA is TGTGCCAGCGGACCCCCAACGGTTCGAAGGGGACAAGAGACCCAGTACTTC. The whole variable domain, remainder taken from reference TRBV11-2 and TRBJ2-5, is EAGVAQSPRYKIIEKRQSVAFWCNPISGHATLYWYQQILGQGPKLLIQFQNNGVVDDSQLPKDRFSAERLKGVDSTLKIQPAKLEDSAVYLCASGPPTVRRGQETQYFGPGTRLLVL.

As to this clonotype: Because this beta chain is a stray read in a library intended to capture alpha chains, its abundance should not be given much weight. V usage is TRBV2 and J usage is TRBJ2-1, with TRBD1 identical over 11 bases. Per germline, CDR1 SNHLY and CDR2 FYNNEI. The CDR3 runs to 16 residues. V gave up 9 bases and J gave up 0 bases; unmatched junction bases: 7. For the CDR3, the DNA is TGTGCCAGTGGGGGACAGGGGGTCGCCTCCTACAATGAGCAGTTCTTC. Its protein is CASGGQGVASYNEQFF.